The following is a T cell receptor (beta chain) sequence with its context. Antigen unknown. The sample comes from a study of vaccination effects on CD4 cells after COVID-19. The wider study: The second dose preceded post-vaccine samples by a median of 72 days.

Study-level results: Healthy vaccinees had only 1 of 255 vaccine-induced clones cross-react with common cold coronaviruses. Marked clonal contraction was seen in infection- and vaccine-induced clones late after vaccination.

The germline V gene has CDR1 LGHDT and CDR2 YNNKEL (reference sequence). There are 17 residues in the CDR3. Trimming took 4 bases from V and 0 from J, leaving 16 bases between them. Pools of viral peptides were used by the ViraFEST assay to expand antigen-specific CD4+ T cells ahead of sequencing. With 10 days of culture completed, CD4+ T cells were isolated. Either the mRNA-1273 or the BNT162b2 vaccine was given to participants as two doses. The healthy vaccine recipients, who had no prior SARS-CoV-2 infection, showed negative nucleocapsid antibodies. The table came from immunoSEQ multiplex PCR; TCRdb's copy has only in-frame clones and leaves some out. Among about 59,000 clones listed, about 73% were seen once.

This specimen was CD4+ T cells from PBMCs cultured with HCoV-OC43 spike peptides, taken after COVID-19 vaccination. As to subset: HCoV-OC43 spike overlapping peptide pool stimulation. The chain uses TRBV3-1 (or the pseudogene TRBV3-2) and TRBJ1-3, with D possibly matching TRBD1 (5 bases). The sequence was obtained from a human donor who received a COVID-19 vaccine. The CDR3 bases are TGTGCCAGCAGCCCCCGGGACGGAGGGTACTCTGGAAACACCATATATTTT. Its protein is CASSPRDGGYSGNTIYF.